Listed below are T cell receptor beta chains from one sample, sequenced in a study of shared clonotypes between healthy human individuals. Method: immunoSEQ multiplex PCR; TCRdb's copy keeps in-frame clones and lacks some. The sample yields a few hundred thousand clones, around 87% seen once. The sequencing sample was made of memory CD8+ T cells sorted from blood. These receptors originate from a man aged 18 to 29 in good health. Each CDR3 is given with its conserved first and last residue. The D gene is left open where the match is weak. Clone size, where shown, is once, few, many, or a class for clones that have expanded.

size: NA; D: TRBD1; length: 15; V: TRBV6-6; J: TRBJ2-3; CDR3: CASSTGTGFPDTQYF; DNA: TGTGCCAGCAGTACCGGGACAGGGTTTCCAGATACGCAGTATTTT
size: NA; D: NA; length: 16; V: TRBV15; J: TRBJ2-3; CDR3: CATSRALEGLTDTQYF; DNA: TGTGCCACCAGCAGAGCCCTGGAGGGGCTCACAGATACGCAGTATTTT
size: NA; D: NA; length: 11; V: TRBV5-1; J: TRBJ2-7; CDR3: CASSGGYEQYF; DNA: TGCGCCAGCAGCGGCGGCTACGAGCAGTACTTC
size: few; D: NA; length: 12; V: TRBV10-1; J: TRBJ1-5; CDR3: CASSEGNQPQHF; DNA: TGCGCCAGCAGTGAGGGTAATCAGCCCCAGCATTTT
size: NA; D: TRBD2; length: 15; V: TRBV7-9; J: TRBJ2-1; CDR3: CASSSGISSYNEQFF; DNA: TGTGCCAGCTCCAGCGGGATATCGTCCTACAATGAGCAGTTCTTC
size: NA; D: NA; length: 14; V: TRBV4-1; J: TRBJ1-1; CDR3: CASSQGKGSPEAFF; DNA: TGCGCCAGCAGCCAGGGGAAAGGGAGCCCTGAAGCTTTCTTT
size: NA; D: NA; length: 13; V: TRBV30; J: TRBJ1-2; CDR3: CAWSVGGSYGYTF; DNA: TGTGCCTGGAGTGTAGGCGGTAGCTATGGCTACACCTTC
size: NA; D: NA; length: 15; V: TRBV5-1; J: TRBJ1-1; CDR3: CASSRAGKAWIKAFF; DNA: TGCGCCAGCAGCCGTGCAGGGAAGGCTTGGATAAAAGCTTTCTTT
size: NA; D: NA; length: 14; V: TRBV5-1; J: TRBJ2-3; CDR3: CASSLEGGTDTQYF; DNA: TGCGCCAGCAGCTTGGAGGGTGGCACAGATACGCAGTATTTT
size: NA; D: NA; length: 15; V: TRBV11-2; J: TRBJ2-2; CDR3: CASSPQQSDRGELFF; DNA: TGTGCCAGCAGCCCGCAACAGTCGGACCGAGGGGAGCTGTTTTTT
size: NA; D: NA; length: 16; V: TRBV4-1; J: TRBJ2-7; CDR3: CASSQDSRGNFYEQYF; DNA: TGCGCCAGCAGCCAAGATAGCCGGGGAAACTTCTACGAGCAGTACTTC
size: NA; D: TRBD1; length: 12; V: TRBV29-1; J: TRBJ2-5; CDR3: CSVWDRDETQYF; DNA: TGCAGCGTTTGGGACAGGGATGAGACCCAGTACTTC
size: many; D: NA; length: 11; V: TRBV27; J: TRBJ2-7; CDR3: CASSEGNEQYF; DNA: TGTGCCAGCAGTGAGGGGAACGAGCAGTACTTC
size: NA; D: NA; length: 14; V: TRBV5-4; J: TRBJ2-5; CDR3: CASSSMGAEETQYF; DNA: TGTGCCAGCAGCTCGATGGGAGCAGAAGAGACCCAGTACTTC
size: NA; D: NA; length: 16; V: TRBV5-4; J: TRBJ2-1; CDR3: CASSFGEGGLANEQFF; DNA: TGTGCCAGCAGCTTCGGGGAAGGGGGGTTGGCCAATGAGCAGTTCTTC
size: NA; D: NA; length: 12; V: TRBV11-2; J: TRBJ2-2; CDR3: CASSLFAGELFF; DNA: TGTGCCAGCAGCTTGTTCGCCGGGGAGCTGTTTTTT
size: NA; D: NA; length: 12; V: TRBV6-6; J: TRBJ2-7; CDR3: CASSLVDYEQYF; DNA: TGTGCCAGCAGTTTAGTCGACTACGAGCAGTACTTC
size: NA; D: TRBD1; length: 15; V: TRBV28; J: TRBJ2-7; CDR3: CASTAWGQVRDEQYF; DNA: TGTGCCAGCACCGCGTGGGGACAGGTACGGGACGAGCAGTACTTC
size: NA; D: NA; length: 14; V: TRBV9; J: TRBJ2-6; CDR3: CASTVGSGANVLTF; DNA: TGTGCCAGCACCGTGGGCTCTGGGGCCAACGTCCTGACTTTC
size: NA; D: NA; length: 14; V: TRBV27; J: TRBJ2-2; CDR3: CASSLSLEYGELFF; DNA: TGTGCCAGCAGTTTATCGTTGGAATACGGGGAGCTGTTTTTT
size: NA; D: NA; length: 16; V: TRBV9; J: TRBJ1-1; CDR3: CASSEGRAPLNTEAFF; DNA: TGTGCCAGCAGTGAGGGAAGGGCCCCTCTGAACACTGAAGCTTTCTTT
size: once; D: TRBD1; length: 17; V: TRBV5-8; J: TRBJ2-2; CDR3: CASSLAPGQGSTGELFF; DNA: TGTGCCAGCAGCTTGGCTCCGGGACAGGGAAGCACCGGGGAGCTGTTTTTT
size: NA; D: TRBD1; length: 20; V: TRBV6-1; J: TRBJ2-5; CDR3: CASSGGTDPNAALPRLAQYF; DNA: TGTGCCAGCAGTGGGGGGACAGACCCTAATGCCGCCCTACCTAGGTTAGCCCAGTACTTC
size: NA; D: TRBD2; length: 17; V: TRBV2; J: TRBJ2-7; CDR3: CASSEFAGGPLEVEQYF; DNA: TGTGCCAGCAGTGAGTTTGCGGGGGGGCCCCTAGAAGTCGAGCAGTACTTC
size: NA; D: NA; length: 15; V: TRBV6-5; J: TRBJ2-2; CDR3: CASSQTGFNTGELFF; DNA: TGTGCCAGCAGTCAGACAGGATTTAACACCGGGGAGCTGTTTTTT
size: NA; D: NA; length: 14; V: TRBV11-2; J: TRBJ2-5; CDR3: CASSVPGYRETQYF; DNA: TGTGCCAGCAGCGTCCCGGGATACCGGGAGACCCAGTACTTC
size: NA; D: TRBD1; length: 14; V: TRBV30; J: TRBJ1-1; CDR3: CAWSAGQKNTEAFF; DNA: TGTGCCTGGAGTGCGGGACAGAAGAACACTGAAGCTTTCTTT
size: NA; D: NA; length: 16; V: TRBV7-6; J: TRBJ2-3; CDR3: CASSPEGPGVTDTQYF; DNA: TGTGCCAGCAGCCCGGAGGGACCAGGGGTCACAGATACGCAGTATTTT
size: NA; D: NA; length: 15; V: TRBV11-3; J: TRBJ2-2; CDR3: CASSLHRENTGELFF; DNA: TGTGCCAGCAGCTTACACCGCGAGAACACCGGGGAGCTGTTTTTT
size: once; D: TRBD1; length: 15; V: TRBV5-4; J: TRBJ2-7; CDR3: CASSWNRGPGYEQYF; DNA: TGTGCCAGCAGCTGGAACAGGGGGCCGGGCTACGAGCAGTACTTC
size: NA; D: NA; length: 15; V: TRBV11-2; J: TRBJ2-2; CDR3: CASSPGPDTYGELFF; DNA: TGTGCCAGCAGCCCAGGCCCGGACACCTACGGGGAGCTGTTTTTT
size: NA; D: NA; length: 17; V: TRBV7-2; J: TRBJ1-5; CDR3: CASSEIRGLWGNQPQHF; DNA: TGTGCCAGCAGCGAAATAAGAGGGCTCTGGGGCAATCAGCCCCAGCATTTT
size: NA; D: TRBD2; length: 14; V: TRBV6-5; J: TRBJ2-5; CDR3: CASRGGGTTETQYF; DNA: TGTGCCAGCAGGGGCGGGGGGACCACAGAGACCCAGTACTTC
size: NA; D: NA; length: 16; V: TRBV9; J: TRBJ2-3; CDR3: CASSPAGRGGTDTQYF; DNA: TGTGCCAGCAGCCCCGCGGGCCGCGGGGGCACAGATACGCAGTATTTT
size: NA; D: NA; length: 17; V: TRBV6-1; J: TRBJ2-2; CDR3: CASSDPNSPRGSGELFF; DNA: TGTGCCAGCAGTGACCCCAACTCCCCCAGGGGTTCCGGGGAGCTGTTTTTT
size: NA; D: TRBD1; length: 14; V: TRBV7-8; J: TRBJ2-5; CDR3: CASSIGTGVETQYF; DNA: TGTGCCAGCAGCATCGGGACAGGGGTAGAGACCCAGTACTTC
size: NA; D: NA; length: 13; V: TRBV25-1; J: TRBJ2-7; CDR3: CASSERGGYEQYF; DNA: TGTGCCAGCAGTGAACGAGGGGGTTACGAGCAGTACTTC
size: few; D: NA; length: 13; V: TRBV7-9; J: TRBJ1-5; CDR3: CASSLSLLEPQHF; DNA: TGTGCCAGCAGCTTATCCTTGCTGGAGCCCCAGCATTTT
size: NA; D: NA; length: 13; V: TRBV7-3; J: TRBJ2-1; CDR3: CASSASLGGEQFF; DNA: TGTGCCAGCAGCGCCTCGCTAGGAGGTGAGCAGTTCTTC
size: NA; D: NA; length: 13; V: TRBV4-1; J: TRBJ2-7; CDR3: CASSPTSEAGQYF; DNA: TGCGCCAGCAGCCCCACCTCCGAAGCGGGGCAGTACTTC
size: NA; D: TRBD1; length: 14; V: TRBV4-1; J: TRBJ2-2; CDR3: CASSQVGGPGELFF; DNA: TGCGCCAGCAGCCAAGTAGGGGGCCCCGGGGAGCTGTTTTTT
size: NA; D: NA; length: 13; V: TRBV27; J: TRBJ2-7; CDR3: CASSYGSAYEQYF; DNA: TGTGCCAGCAGTTACGGGAGCGCCTACGAGCAGTACTTC
size: NA; D: TRBD1; length: 14; V: TRBV25-1; J: TRBJ1-4; CDR3: CASSRDRGNEKLFF; DNA: TGTGCCAGCAGCCGGGACAGGGGCAATGAAAAACTGTTTTTT
size: once; D: NA; length: 13; V: TRBV13; J: TRBJ2-5; CDR3: CASSYSDQETQYF; DNA: TGTGCCAGCAGCTATAGCGACCAAGAGACCCAGTACTTC
size: NA; D: NA; length: 12; V: TRBV21-1; J: TRBJ1-2; CDR3: CASEEGNYGYTF; DNA: TGTGCCAGCGAAGAGGGAAACTATGGCTACACCTTC
size: NA; D: NA; length: 13; V: TRBV10-3; J: TRBJ2-7; CDR3: CAIRMAARTGQYF; DNA: TGTGCCATCAGGATGGCAGCGAGGACTGGGCAGTACTTC
size: NA; D: NA; length: 15; V: TRBV30; J: TRBJ1-1; CDR3: CAWSIERQGNTEAFF; DNA: TGTGCCTGGAGTATCGAGAGACAAGGGAACACTGAAGCTTTCTTT
size: many; D: NA; length: 12; V: TRBV5-6; J: TRBJ2-7; CDR3: CASSLINYEQYF; DNA: TGTGCCAGCAGCTTAATAAACTACGAGCAGTACTTC
size: many; D: NA; length: 18; V: TRBV15; J: TRBJ2-7; CDR3: CATSNKWGESHLSYEQYF; DNA: TGTGCCACCAGCAACAAATGGGGGGAGTCCCATCTCTCCTACGAGCAGTACTTC
size: NA; D: NA; length: 15; V: TRBV2; J: TRBJ1-2; CDR3: CASSEDGRDLSGYTF; DNA: TGTGCCAGCAGTGAAGACGGTAGGGACCTGAGTGGCTACACCTTC
size: NA; D: TRBD1; length: 14; V: TRBV11-2; J: TRBJ1-1; CDR3: CASSLDPGGTEAFF; DNA: TGTGCCAGCAGCTTAGACCCAGGGGGCACTGAAGCTTTCTTT
size: NA; D: NA; length: 13; V: TRBV30; J: TRBJ2-2; CDR3: CAWAPVNTGELFF; DNA: TGTGCCTGGGCCCCAGTTAACACCGGGGAGCTGTTTTTT
size: NA; D: NA; length: 15; V: TRBV5-6; J: TRBJ2-2; CDR3: CASSSLGGSTGELFF; DNA: TGTGCCAGCAGCTCCCTAGGGGGGTCCACCGGGGAGCTGTTTTTT
size: NA; D: NA; length: 13; V: TRBV7-9; J: TRBJ2-7; CDR3: CASRAASSYEQYF; DNA: TGTGCCAGCAGGGCGGCTAGCTCCTACGAGCAGTACTTC
size: NA; D: TRBD1; length: 15; V: TRBV5-6; J: TRBJ2-7; CDR3: CASSWPGTGGVEQYF; DNA: TGTGCCAGCAGCTGGCCCGGGACAGGGGGCGTAGAGCAGTACTTC
size: NA; D: TRBD1; length: 15; V: TRBV11-2; J: TRBJ2-7; CDR3: CASSLDPGQGYEQYF; DNA: TGTGCCAGCAGCTTAGATCCCGGACAGGGCTACGAGCAGTACTTC
size: many; D: TRBD1; length: 11; V: TRBV28; J: TRBJ2-5; CDR3: CASNRGQTQYF; DNA: TGTGCCAGCAACAGGGGTCAGACCCAGTACTTC
size: NA; D: NA; length: 15; V: TRBV6-1; J: TRBJ2-1; CDR3: CASSEMGGSYNEQFF; DNA: TGTGCCAGCAGTGAAATGGGGGGCTCCTACAATGAGCAGTTCTTC
size: NA; D: TRBD2; length: 14; V: TRBV27; J: TRBJ2-7; CDR3: CASSYVAGAYEQYF; DNA: TGTGCCAGCAGTTACGTAGCGGGAGCCTACGAGCAGTACTTC